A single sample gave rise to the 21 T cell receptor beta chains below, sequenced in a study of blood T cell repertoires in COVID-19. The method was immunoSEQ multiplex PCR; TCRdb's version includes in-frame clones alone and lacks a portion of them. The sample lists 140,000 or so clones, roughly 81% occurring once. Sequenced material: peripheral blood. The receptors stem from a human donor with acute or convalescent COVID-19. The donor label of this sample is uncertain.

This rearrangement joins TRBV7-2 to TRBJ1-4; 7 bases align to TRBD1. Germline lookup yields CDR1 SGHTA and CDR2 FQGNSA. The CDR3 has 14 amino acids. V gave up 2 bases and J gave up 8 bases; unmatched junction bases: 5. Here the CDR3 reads CASSLRQGGEKLFF. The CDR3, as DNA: TGTGCCAGCAGCTTACGACAGGGTGGGGAAAAACTGTTTTTT.

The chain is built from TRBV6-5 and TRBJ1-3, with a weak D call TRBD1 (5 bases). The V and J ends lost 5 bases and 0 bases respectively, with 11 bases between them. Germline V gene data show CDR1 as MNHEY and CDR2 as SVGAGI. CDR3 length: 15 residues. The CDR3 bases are TGTGCCAGCAGTCCAACTACAGGCTCTGGAAACACCATATATTTT. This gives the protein CASSPTTGSGNTIYF.

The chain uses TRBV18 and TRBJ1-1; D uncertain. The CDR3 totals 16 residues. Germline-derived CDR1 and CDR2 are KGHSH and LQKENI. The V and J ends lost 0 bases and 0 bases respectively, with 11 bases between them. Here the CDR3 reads CASSPPSKRMNTEAFF. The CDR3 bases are TGTGCCAGCTCACCACCTTCTAAGAGAATGAACACTGAAGCTTTCTTT.

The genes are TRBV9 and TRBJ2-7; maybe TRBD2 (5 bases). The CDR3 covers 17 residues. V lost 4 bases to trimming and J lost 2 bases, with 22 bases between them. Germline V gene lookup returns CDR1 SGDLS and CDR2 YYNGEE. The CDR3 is CASSPSVVTNSPYEQYF. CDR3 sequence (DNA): TGTGCCAGCAGCCCTTCGGTGGTGACTAATTCCCCCTACGAGCAGTACTTC.

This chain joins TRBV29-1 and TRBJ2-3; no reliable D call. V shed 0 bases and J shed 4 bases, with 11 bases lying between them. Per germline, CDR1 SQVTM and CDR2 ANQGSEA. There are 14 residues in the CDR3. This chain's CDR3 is CSVEDRSGADTQYF. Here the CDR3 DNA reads TGCAGCGTTGAAGATCGCTCAGGTGCAGATACGCAGTATTTT.

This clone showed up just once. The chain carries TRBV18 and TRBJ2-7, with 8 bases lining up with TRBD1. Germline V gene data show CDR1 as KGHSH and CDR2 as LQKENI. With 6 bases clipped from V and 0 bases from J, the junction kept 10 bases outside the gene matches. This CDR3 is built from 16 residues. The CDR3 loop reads CASSPTGVGSSYEQYF. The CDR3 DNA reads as TGTGCCAGCTCGCCGACAGGGGTGGGCAGCTCCTACGAGCAGTACTTC.

The CDR3 nucleotides are TGTGCCACCAGCAGAGATCCCGGGGAGCAGTACGTC. Its translation: CATSRDPGEQYV. The chain has TRBV15 and TRBJ2-7; unclear D gene. The CDR3 runs 12 residues. The germline CDR1 and CDR2 sequences are LNHNV and YYDKDF (reference sequence). V was clipped by 0 bases and J by 7 bases, with 7 bases between them.

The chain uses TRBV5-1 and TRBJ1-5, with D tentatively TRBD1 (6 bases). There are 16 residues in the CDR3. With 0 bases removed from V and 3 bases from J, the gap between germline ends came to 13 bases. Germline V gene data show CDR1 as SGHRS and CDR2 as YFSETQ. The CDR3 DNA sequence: TGCGCCAGCAGCTTGGGAAACTCAGGGGTCAATCAGCCCCAGCATTTT. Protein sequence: CASSLGNSGVNQPQHF.

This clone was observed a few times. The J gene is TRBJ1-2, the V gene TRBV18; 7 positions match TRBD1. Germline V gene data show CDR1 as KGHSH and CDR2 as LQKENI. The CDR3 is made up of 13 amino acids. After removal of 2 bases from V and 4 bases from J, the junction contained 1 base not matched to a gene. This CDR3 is CASSPDRAYGYTF. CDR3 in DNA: TGTGCCAGCTCACCAGACAGGGCCTATGGCTACACCTTC.

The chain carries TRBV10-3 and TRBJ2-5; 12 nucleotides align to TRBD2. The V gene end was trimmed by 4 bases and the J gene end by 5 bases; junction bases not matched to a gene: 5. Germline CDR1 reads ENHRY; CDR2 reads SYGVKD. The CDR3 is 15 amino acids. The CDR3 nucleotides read TGTGCCATCAGTGTACTAGCGGGGGGCGTGGAGACCCAGTACTTC. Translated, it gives CAISVLAGGVETQYF.

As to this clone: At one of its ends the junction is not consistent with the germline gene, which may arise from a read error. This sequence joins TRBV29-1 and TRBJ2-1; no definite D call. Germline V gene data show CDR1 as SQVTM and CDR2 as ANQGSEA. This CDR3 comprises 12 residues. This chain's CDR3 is CTVASSYNEQFF. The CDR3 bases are TGCACCGTTGCGAGCTCCTACAATGAGCAGTTCTTC.

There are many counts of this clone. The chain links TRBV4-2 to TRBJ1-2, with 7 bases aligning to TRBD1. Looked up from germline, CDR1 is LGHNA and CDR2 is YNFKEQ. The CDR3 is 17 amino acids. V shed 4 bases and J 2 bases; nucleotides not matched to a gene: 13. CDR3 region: CASSPRQGTDQNYGYTF. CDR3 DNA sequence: TGTGCCAGCAGCCCGCGGCAAGGGACAGACCAAAACTATGGCTACACCTTC.

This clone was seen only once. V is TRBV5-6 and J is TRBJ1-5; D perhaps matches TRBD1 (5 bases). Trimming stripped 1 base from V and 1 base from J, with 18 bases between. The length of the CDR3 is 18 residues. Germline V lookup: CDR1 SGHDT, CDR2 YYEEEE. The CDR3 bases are TGTGCCAGCAGCTTGAGTCGGCAGGGCAGGGCGAGCAATCAGCCCCAGCATTTT. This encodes CASSLSRQGRASNQPQHF.

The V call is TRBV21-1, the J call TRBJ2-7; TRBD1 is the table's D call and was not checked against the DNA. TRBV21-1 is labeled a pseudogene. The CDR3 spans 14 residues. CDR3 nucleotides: TGTGCCAGCAGCCCGCGGACAGGGAGTTACGAGCAGTACTTC. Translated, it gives CASSPRTGSYEQYF.

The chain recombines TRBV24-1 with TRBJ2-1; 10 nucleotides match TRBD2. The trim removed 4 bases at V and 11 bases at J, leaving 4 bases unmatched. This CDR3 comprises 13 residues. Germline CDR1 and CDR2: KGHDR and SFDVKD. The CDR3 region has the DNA TGTGCCACCAGTGACCTAGCGGGAGCGCAGCAGTTCTTC. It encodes CATSDLAGAQQFF.

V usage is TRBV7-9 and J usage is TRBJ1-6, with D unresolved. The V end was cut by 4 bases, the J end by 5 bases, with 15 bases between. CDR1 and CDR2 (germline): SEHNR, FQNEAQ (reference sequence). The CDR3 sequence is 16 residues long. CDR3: CASSSSGGWNNSPLHF. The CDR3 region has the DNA TGTGCCAGCAGCTCATCCGGAGGGTGGAATAATTCACCCCTCCACTTT.

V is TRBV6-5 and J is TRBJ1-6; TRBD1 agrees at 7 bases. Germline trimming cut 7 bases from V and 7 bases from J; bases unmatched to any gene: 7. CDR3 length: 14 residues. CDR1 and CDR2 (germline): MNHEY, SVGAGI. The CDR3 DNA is TGTGCCAGCACCCTAGGGACAGTAAATTCACCCCTCCACTTT. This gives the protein CASTLGTVNSPLHF.

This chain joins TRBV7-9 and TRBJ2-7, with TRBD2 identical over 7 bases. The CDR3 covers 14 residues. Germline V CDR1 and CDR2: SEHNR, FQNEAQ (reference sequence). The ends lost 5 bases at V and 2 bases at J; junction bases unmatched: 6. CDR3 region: CASSQGLVPYEQYV. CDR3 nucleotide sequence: TGTGCCAGCAGCCAAGGACTAGTCCCCTACGAGCAGTACGTC.

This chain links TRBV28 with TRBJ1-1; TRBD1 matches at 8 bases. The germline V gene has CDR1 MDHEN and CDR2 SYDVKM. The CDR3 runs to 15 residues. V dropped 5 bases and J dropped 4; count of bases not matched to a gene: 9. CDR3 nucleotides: TGTGCCAGCAGTACTCGACAGGGGCCCCTCACTGAAGCTTTCTTT. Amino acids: CASSTRQGPLTEAFF.

The CDR3 DNA follows: TGTGCCAGCAGTTACAAGGATACGGGTGGTTACGAGCAGTACGTC. Amino acids: CASSYKDTGGYEQYV. The chain recombines TRBV6-6 with TRBJ2-7; D gene ambiguous. V lost 2 bases and J 4 bases, leaving 15 bases between the germline ends. In germline, CDR1 is MNHNY, CDR2 SVGAGI (reference sequence). The CDR3 loop spans 15 amino acids.

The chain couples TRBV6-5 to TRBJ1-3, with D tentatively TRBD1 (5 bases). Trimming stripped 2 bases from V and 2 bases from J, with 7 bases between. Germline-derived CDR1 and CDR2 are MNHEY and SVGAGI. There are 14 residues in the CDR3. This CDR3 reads CASSYKGPGNTIYF. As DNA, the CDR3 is TGTGCCAGCAGTTACAAGGGGCCTGGAAACACCATATATTTT.